The 10 T cell receptor beta chains below come from one sample, sequenced in a study of shared clonotypes between healthy human individuals. Assay used: immunoSEQ multiplex PCR; TCRdb lists only in-frame clones, some missing. The data contain roughly 2 million clones, roughly 94% of them singletons. The sample consisted of naive CD4+ T cells sorted from blood. Subset in this sample: CD45RA+ positively selected. The receptor source for this set is a man aged 18-30 years in good health.

This clone was recorded once. The sample has other DNA sequences that encode this CDR3 too. DNA of the CDR3: TGCGCCAGCAGCCAAGAACAGGCCTCTGGAAACACCATATATTTT. This translates into CASSQEQASGNTIYF. V gene TRBV4-3 combines with J gene TRBJ1-3; TRBD1 is a possible D gene (5 bases). V lost 0 bases, J lost 0 bases, and 6 bases lay in between. Looked up from germline, CDR1 is LGHNA and CDR2 is YSLEER. CDR3 length: 15 amino acids.

The chain recombines TRBV6-6 with TRBJ2-7; D uncertain. The CDR3 spans 12 residues. The V gene lost 6 bases and the J gene lost 6 bases, with 12 bases spanning the gap. Germline CDR1 is MNHNY and CDR2 is SVGAGI (reference sequence). Here the CDR3 DNA reads TGTGCCAGCAGCTCATCATCATCCGAGCAGTACTTC. As protein: CASSSSSSEQYF.

This clone was found once. The rearrangement uses TRBV9 and TRBJ1-6; a possible D gene is TRBD1 (5 bases). CDR1 and CDR2 (germline): SGDLS, YYNGEE. V was pared by 2 bases and J by 4 bases, with 10 bases between. The CDR3 covers 15 residues. CDR3 coding DNA: TGTGCCAGCAGCGTTTGGGGACGGTATAATTCACCCCTCCACTTT. It translates to CASSVWGRYNSPLHF.

The chain joins TRBV18 to TRBJ2-1; TRBD1 aligns across 10 bases. The CDR3 spans 16 residues. Trimming cost V 5 bases and J 9 bases; bases outside gene matches: 13. The germline CDR1 and CDR2 sequences are KGHSH and LQKENI. CDR3 region: CASSGIVGQGSSEQFF. Here the CDR3 DNA reads TGTGCCAGCTCAGGAATCGTGGGACAGGGGTCGAGTGAGCAGTTCTTC.

The rearrangement joins TRBV5-1 to TRBJ1-2; TRBD1 matches 7 bases. Germline CDR1 SGHRS, CDR2 YFSETQ. The CDR3 runs 14 residues. The J segment lost 8 bases and the V segment lost 4 bases, leaving 11 bases of the junction unmatched. The CDR3 reads CASSPGEGAKGYTF. DNA for the CDR3: TGCGCCAGCAGCCCCGGGGAGGGGGCAAAGGGCTACACCTTC.

This rearrangement joins TRBV6-1 to TRBJ1-6, with TRBD1 identical over 9 bases. Germline assignment: CDR1 MNHNS and CDR2 SASEGT. CDR3 length equals 15 residues. Losses at the gene ends were 7 bases for V and 7 bases for J; bases not matched to a gene: 8. The CDR3 DNA sequence: TGTGCCAGCATCATTCAGGGGACAGGGAATTCACCCCTCCACTTT. Translating it yields CASIIQGTGNSPLHF.

This chain uses TRBV18 with TRBJ2-1; D is perhaps TRBD2 (6 bases). In germline, CDR1 is KGHSH, CDR2 LQKENI. V dropped 3 bases and J dropped 2 bases, with 11 bases sitting between them. This CDR3 is built from 15 residues. The CDR3: CASSPRRVPYNEQFF. Here the CDR3 DNA reads TGTGCCAGCTCACCTCGGAGGGTCCCCTACAATGAGCAGTTCTTC.

The CDR3 DNA reads as TGTGCCTGGAGTCTCAAGGGCGATTCACCCCTCCACTTT. Its protein is CAWSLKGDSPLHF. The chain recombines TRBV30 with TRBJ1-6; D gene ambiguous. The CDR3 length is 13 residues. V was trimmed by 2 bases and J by 8 bases, leaving 10 bases between them. Germline CDR1 is GTSNPN and CDR2 is SVGIG (reference sequence).

This chain joins TRBV9 and TRBJ2-2; tentatively, D is TRBD1 or TRBD2 (6 bases each). V shed 2 bases and J shed 3 bases, with 8 bases lying between them. Germline loops: CDR1 SGDLS, CDR2 YYNGEE. The CDR3 consists of 14 residues. The CDR3 protein is CASSVGGYTGELFF. The DNA for the CDR3 is TGTGCCAGCAGCGTGGGGGGCTACACCGGGGAGCTGTTTTTT.

The J gene is TRBJ2-7, the V gene TRBV5-4; 9 bases map to TRBD2. J lost 1 base, V lost 4 bases, and 9 bases had no gene match. Germline loops: CDR1 SGHNT, CDR2 YYREEE (reference sequence). This CDR3 has 16 residues. CDR3 amino acids: CASSLPSGKTSYEQYF. The CDR3 DNA follows: TGTGCCAGCAGCCTACCTAGCGGGAAGACTTCCTACGAGCAGTACTTC.